This is a list of T cell receptor beta chains from one sample in a study of CD8 T cells in ankylosing spondylitis. TCRdb itself ran the 5' RACE reads through MiXCR, one entry per CDR3 protein. This table holds 250,000 to 300,000 distinct CDR3 sequences, 20% found once. Sequenced: blood, either unsorted or a sorted T cell fraction (not recorded which). All receptors come from a male donor with ankylosing spondylitis or in good health (not recorded which). Both conserved end residues are part of each CDR3. D genes are given only for firm matches. Not all rows give a size; the values are once, few, many and, for expanded clones, a class.

cdr3_nt	cdr3_aa	v_call	j_call	d_call	clone_size
TGTGCCAGCACTACAGGTTCCAACACCGGGGAGCTGTTTTTT	CASTTGSNTGELFF	TRBV12-3/TRBV12-4	TRBJ2-2	.	.
TGTGCCAGCAGCTTAGACGCCCAAGGGACCCAGTACTTC	CASSLDAQGTQYF	TRBV7-7	TRBJ2-5	.	.
TGTGCCAGCAGTTTGTGGGCCTGGAACACCGGGGAGCTGTTTTTT	CASSLWAWNTGELFF	TRBV12-3/TRBV12-4	TRBJ2-2	.	.
TGTGCCAGCAGCCGAATGGTTCGAGCGGGAGGGACAGATACGCAGTATTTT	CASSRMVRAGGTDTQYF	TRBV11-2	TRBJ2-3	TRBD2	.
TGTGCCAGCAGTTACTCGAAAGCGTACCAAGAGACCCAGTACTTC	CASSYSKAYQETQYF	TRBV6-5	TRBJ2-5	.	.
TGTGCCAGCAGCCAGGGACTAGCGGCACAAGAGACCCAGTACTTC	CASSQGLAAQETQYF	TRBV7-2	TRBJ2-5	TRBD2	few
TGTGCCAGCAGTGCCGGGCAAGGGGAGCCCCAGCATTTT	CASSAGQGEPQHF	TRBV2	TRBJ1-5	.	.
TGCGCCAGCAGCTTCAACGGGGGCGTTCGGACAGATACGCAGTATTTT	CASSFNGGVRTDTQYF	TRBV5-1	TRBJ2-3	.	few
TGTGCCAGCGTGGGGGCGCCCAACTATGGCTACACCTTC	CASVGAPNYGYTF	TRBV28	TRBJ1-2	.	.
TGTGCCACCGGTAGGGGACTCCAAGAGACCCAGTACTTC	CATGRGLQETQYF	TRBV15	TRBJ2-5	.	few
TGTGCCACCAGTCCCGGGACAGGGGGCGGTCAGCCCCAGCATTTT	CATSPGTGGGQPQHF	TRBV24-1	TRBJ1-5	TRBD1	.
TGTGCCAGCAGCTTTAACTTGAACACCGGGGAGCTGTTTTTT	CASSFNLNTGELFF	TRBV11-2	TRBJ2-2	.	.
TGCGCCAGCAGCTTGGAGGCCCAGAGTAGCAATCAGCCCCAGCATTTT	CASSLEAQSSNQPQHF	TRBV5-1	TRBJ1-5	.	.
TGCAGTGCTAGAAGCTTAAACTATGGCTACACCTTC	CSARSLNYGYTF	TRBV20-1	TRBJ1-2	.	few
TGTGCCAGCAGCCAGGTGGTTGGCGAAAAACTGTTTTTT	CASSQVVGEKLFF	TRBV3-1	TRBJ1-4	.	.
TGCGCCAGCAGCTTGGAGCGGGGGGCCACCGGGGAGCTGTTTTTT	CASSLERGATGELFF	TRBV5-1	TRBJ2-2	TRBD2	few
TGTGCCACCAGTGAGTCGGGGGACACGCAGTATTTT	CATSESGDTQYF	TRBV24-1	TRBJ2-3	.	few
TGTGCCAGCAGTTCCGGGGGCAGAGGCTACACCTTC	CASSSGGRGYTF	TRBV27	TRBJ1-2	.	.
TGTGCCAGCAGTTTACCCCCAAATCAGCCCCAGCATTTT	CASSLPPNQPQHF	TRBV12-3/TRBV12-4	TRBJ1-5	.	.
TGTGCCAGCAGTTCGGACAGGTTACATGGCTACACCTTC	CASSSDRLHGYTF	TRBV12-3/TRBV12-4	TRBJ1-2	TRBD1	many
TGCAGTGTGACGGGGGGTGGTGAGCAGTTCTTC	CSVTGGGEQFF	TRBV20-1	TRBJ2-1	TRBD2	.
TGCGCCAGCAGCTTGGATTTGCAGACCCAGTACTTC	CASSLDLQTQYF	TRBV5-1	TRBJ2-5	.	few
TGTGCCAGCAGCGTAGGGTCAGGACAAGAGCAGTTCTTC	CASSVGSGQEQFF	TRBV9	TRBJ2-1	.	few
TGCGCCAGCAGCTTGGGGGCGACAGGGGGGACTGAAGCTTTCTTT	CASSLGATGGTEAFF	TRBV5-1	TRBJ1-1	TRBD1	.
TGTGCCAGCAGCCGGGACACCATCGGGGAGCTGTTTTTT	CASSRDTIGELFF	TRBV9	TRBJ2-2	.	.
TGTGCCAGCAGTTTGAGTCTAGCGGGAGTGAAGAATGAGCAGTTCTTC	CASSLSLAGVKNEQFF	TRBV12-3/TRBV12-4	TRBJ2-1	TRBD2	.
TGTGCCAGCAGCGCCCGGGACATGGGATTTTCCACCGGGGAGCTGTTTTTT	CASSARDMGFSTGELFF	TRBV5-5	TRBJ2-2	.	once
TGTGCCAGCCGACGCCGGGGGACTAGCGGAGAGACCCAGTACTTC	CASRRRGTSGETQYF	TRBV12-3/TRBV12-4	TRBJ2-5	TRBD2	few
TGCAGTGCTAGGACAGGGTCCAATCAGCCCCAGCATTTT	CSARTGSNQPQHF	TRBV20-1	TRBJ1-5	TRBD1	many
TGCGCCAGCAGCTTGGGTGGGACAGGGGGCGCAGATACGCAGTATTTT	CASSLGGTGGADTQYF	TRBV5-1	TRBJ2-3	TRBD1	few
TGTGCCAGCAGCTCCAGCGCGTGGGATCCCTATGGCTACACCTTC	CASSSSAWDPYGYTF	TRBV7-3	TRBJ1-2	.	.
TGTGCCAGCAGGCCGGGGGGGCTAGATACGCAGTATTTT	CASRPGGLDTQYF	TRBV12-3/TRBV12-4	TRBJ2-3	TRBD2	once
TGCGCCAGCAGCGTCGGACAGGGTCGGGCTGGGGAGCTGTTTTTT	CASSVGQGRAGELFF	TRBV5-1	TRBJ2-2	TRBD1	many
TGCAGTGCTAGAGATTCAGGAGCGTATCAGCCCCAGCATTTT	CSARDSGAYQPQHF	TRBV20-1	TRBJ1-5	.	few
TGTGCCAGCAGTGAGATGGCTTTGAGAGAAAAACTGTTTTTT	CASSEMALREKLFF	TRBV2	TRBJ1-4	.	.
TGTGCCAGCAGCGAAAGGACGGGCTATGGCTACACCTTC	CASSERTGYGYTF	TRBV25-1	TRBJ1-2	.	.
TGTGCCAGCAGCCCAGTAGCGGGAGGGATACCAAATGAGCAGTTCTTC	CASSPVAGGIPNEQFF	TRBV7-2	TRBJ2-1	TRBD2	few
TGTGCCAAACCGAGGAGAGGCGGAGTGTTGGTTCGTGAGCAGTTCTTC	CAKPRRGGVLVREQFF	TRBV6-1	TRBJ2-1	.	.
TGTGCCATCGGCCCACAGACTAGCGCTTACAATGAGCAGTTCTTC	CAIGPQTSAYNEQFF	TRBV10-3	TRBJ2-1	TRBD2	few
TGCAGTGCATACGGACAGGAAACAATCTGGGACAACTATGGCTACACCTTC	CSAYGQETIWDNYGYTF	TRBV20-1	TRBJ1-2	TRBD1	few
TGTGCCAGCAGTTTAAGACTAGCGGGGGGGCAAGATACGCAGTATTTT	CASSLRLAGGQDTQYF	TRBV12-3/TRBV12-4	TRBJ2-3	TRBD2	few
TGTGCCAGCAACGGACAGGGGGCAAACACCGGGGAGCTGTTTTTT	CASNGQGANTGELFF	TRBV2	TRBJ2-2	TRBD1	few
TGTGCCAGCAGCAAAGTGAAGACAGGTGGAACTGAAGCTTTCTTT	CASSKVKTGGTEAFF	TRBV21-1	TRBJ1-1	.	few
TGTGCCATCAGTGGTGTACAGGGTGTGAATGGCTACACCTTC	CAISGVQGVNGYTF	TRBV10-3	TRBJ1-2	.	few
TGCGCCAGCAGCTTGCTACAGACCCAGTACTTC	CASSLLQTQYF	TRBV5-1	TRBJ2-5	.	few
TGTGCCAGCAGCTCCGGGACAGTAAGCACAGATACGCAGTATTTT	CASSSGTVSTDTQYF	TRBV7-9	TRBJ2-3	TRBD1	.
TGTGCCAGCAGTTCGGAGGGGAATCTGGGCAATCAGCCCCAGCATTTT	CASSSEGNLGNQPQHF	TRBV12-3/TRBV12-4	TRBJ1-5	.	.
TGTGCCAGCAGCTTAGGGGGGACAGGGGAAGAGACCCAGTACTTC	CASSLGGTGEETQYF	TRBV7-6	TRBJ2-5	TRBD1	.